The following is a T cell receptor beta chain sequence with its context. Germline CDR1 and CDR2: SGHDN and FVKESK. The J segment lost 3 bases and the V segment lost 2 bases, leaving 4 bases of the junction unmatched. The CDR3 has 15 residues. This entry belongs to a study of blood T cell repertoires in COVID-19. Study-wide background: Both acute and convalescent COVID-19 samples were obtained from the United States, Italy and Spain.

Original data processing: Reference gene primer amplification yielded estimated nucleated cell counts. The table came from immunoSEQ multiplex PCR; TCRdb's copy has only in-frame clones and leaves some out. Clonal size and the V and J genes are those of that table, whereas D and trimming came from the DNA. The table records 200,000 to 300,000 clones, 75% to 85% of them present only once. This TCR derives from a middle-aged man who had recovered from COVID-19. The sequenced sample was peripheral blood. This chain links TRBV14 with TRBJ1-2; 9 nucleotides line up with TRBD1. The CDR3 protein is CASSQPGQGDYGYTF. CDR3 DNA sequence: TGTGCCAGCAGCCAACCGGGACAGGGAGACTATGGCTACACCTTC. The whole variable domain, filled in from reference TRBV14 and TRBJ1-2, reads EAGVTQFPSHSVIEKGQTVTLRCDPISGHDNLYWYRRVMGKEIKFLLHFVKESKQDESGMPNNRFLAERTGGTYSTLKVQPAELEDSGVYFCASSQPGQGDYGYTFGSGTRLTVV.